This T cell receptor (beta chain) came from a study of blood T cell repertoires in COVID-19. The overall study: Samples taken during acute and convalescent COVID-19 were collected in the United States, Italy and Spain.

Original data processing: Amplification from reference gene primers served as the basis for estimated nucleated cell counts. Generated by immunoSEQ multiplex PCR, the TCRdb table keeps only in-frame clones and is missing some. V, J and clone size reflect that table, while D and trimming were determined from the DNA. This table holds about 150,000 clones, roughly 80% found once. Trimming pared 8 bases from V and 3 bases from J, leaving 16 bases between. The length of the CDR3 is 14 residues. Germline loops: CDR1 MGHDK, CDR2 SYGVNS. Participant age was about 18 to 89 years, and participants resided in about 25 US areas. Symptom resolution, clearance, or two negative PCRs marked donors in Cohort 3 as recovered.

This rearrangement joins TRBV25-1 to TRBJ2-5; D perhaps matches TRBD1 (7 bases). Sequencing was done on a sample of PBMCs or T cells enriched from blood (not recorded which). The TCR comes from a woman in her forties or fifties who had recovered from COVID-19. CDR3 in amino acids: CASEKGGTEETQYF. CDR3 nucleotides: TGTGCCAGCGAAAAAGGGGGGACAGAAGAGACCCAGTACTTC. Filled out from reference TRBV25-1 and TRBJ2-5, the complete variable domain reads EADIYQTPRYLVIGTGKKITLECSQTMGHDKMYWYQQDPGMELHLIHYSYGVNSTEKGDLSSESTVSRIRTEHFPLTLESARPSHTSQYLCASEKGGTEETQYFGPGTRLLVL.